The 7 T cell receptor beta chains below were found in one sample sequenced in a study of Graves' ophthalmopathy and Graves' hyperthyroidism (dated by TCRdb to the late 2010s). Sequencing was carried out with an Illumina HiSeq 2000. TCR beta CDR3 regions were amplified from RNA transcripts for repertoire sequencing. A first-round RT-PCR used HTBI primers with the Qiagen OneStep RT-PCR kit, followed by a second-round multiplex PCR, size selection and purification. TCRdb reprocessed the public reads (quality trimming at Q25 with fastp, clone calling with MiXCR) and kept in-frame beta chains. When rows share a CDR3 protein, they turn into one entry using the most common DNA and genes. The table for this sample lists about 230,000 distinct CDR3 sequences; around 50% of them were counted only once. Around 47% of the sample belongs to the ten largest clones. Sequences were obtained from peripheral blood. These receptors originate from an adult man with Graves' ophthalmopathy.

This clonotype has ten or more counts. The chain links TRBV10-3 to TRBJ1-1, with D tentatively TRBD1 (5 bases). The CDR3 contains 13 residues. Trimming took 8 bases from V and 4 from J, leaving 14 bases between them. The germline CDR1 and CDR2 sequences are ENHRY and SYGVKD. The CDR3 loop is CAIGGVGATEAFF. The CDR3 DNA follows: TGTGCCATCGGGGGAGTAGGGGCCACTGAAGCTTTCTTT.

The rearrangement uses TRBV7-9 and TRBJ1-5; TRBD1 might be the D (6 bases). V dropped 5 bases and J dropped 4 bases, with 15 bases sitting between them. Germline V gene sequence: CDR1 SEHNR, CDR2 FQNEAQ (reference sequence). The CDR3 contains 15 residues. The CDR3 coding sequence is TGTGCCAGCAGCCTTGGACAGTTGGGAAATCAGCCCCAGCATTTT. Its protein product is CASSLGQLGNQPQHF.

This clonotype was seen repeatedly, ten times or more. This chain links TRBV10-3 with TRBJ1-6; 10 nucleotides agree with TRBD1. The CDR3 covers 15 residues. Germline V gene lookup returns CDR1 ENHRY and CDR2 SYGVKD. The ends lost 6 bases at V and 10 bases at J; junction bases unmatched: 9. DNA for the CDR3: TGTGCCATCAGCCAAGGGGACAGGGGAGAGTCACCCCTCCACTTT. Translating gives CAISQGDRGESPLHF.

V is TRBV29-1 and J is TRBJ2-7; TRBD2 aligns across 10 bases. Losses at the gene ends were 1 base for V and 0 bases for J; bases not matched to a gene: 3. CDR3 size: 15 residues. The germline V gene has CDR1 SQVTM and CDR2 ANQGSEA. CDR3: CSVEVSGGLSYEQYF. CDR3 nucleotides: TGCAGCGTTGAAGTTAGCGGGGGGCTCTCCTACGAGCAGTACTTC.

V and J are TRBV7-8 and TRBJ1-1; D ambiguous. This CDR3 is 13 amino acids long. Trimming stripped 1 base from V and 10 bases from J, with 13 bases between. CDR1 SGHVS and CDR2 FQNEAQ come from the germline V gene. The CDR3 sequence: CASSLGYAGIAFF. Here the CDR3 DNA reads TGTGCCAGCAGCTTAGGTTATGCAGGCATAGCTTTCTTT.

The chain is built from TRBV7-9 and TRBJ1-2, with no clear D. The ends were cut back, 1 base at V and 5 bases at J, with 11 bases in the middle. Germline lookup yields CDR1 SEHNR and CDR2 FQNEAQ (reference sequence). The CDR3 length is 14 residues. The CDR3 coding sequence is TGTGCCAGCAGCTTAGTTGGCCTCCGATATGGCTACACCTTC. Its translation: CASSLVGLRYGYTF.

As regards this clonotype: At one end the junction does not follow the germline gene, possibly because of a read error. The chain links TRBV24-1 to TRBJ1-4; TRBD1 agrees at 7 bases. The germline CDR1 and CDR2 sequences are KGHDR and SFDVKD. CDR3 length equals 17 residues. CDR3 nucleotides: TGTGCCAGCAGTCTGGGACAGCAGTCCCTCGGGGATGAAAAACTGTTTTTT. Translated: CASSLGQQSLGDEKLFF.